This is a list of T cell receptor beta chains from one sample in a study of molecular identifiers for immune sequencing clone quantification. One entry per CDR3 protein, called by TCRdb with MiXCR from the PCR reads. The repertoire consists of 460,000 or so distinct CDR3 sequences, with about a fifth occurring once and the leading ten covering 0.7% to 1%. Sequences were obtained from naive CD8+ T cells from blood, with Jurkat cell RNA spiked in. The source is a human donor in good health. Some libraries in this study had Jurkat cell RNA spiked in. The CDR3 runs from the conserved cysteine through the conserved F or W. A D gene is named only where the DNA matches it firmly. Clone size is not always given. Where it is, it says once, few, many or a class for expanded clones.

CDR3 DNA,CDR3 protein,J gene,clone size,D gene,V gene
TGTGCCAGCAGTCCGGCCGGCCATAATTCACCCCTCCACTTT,CASSPAGHNSPLHF,TRBJ1-6,few,.,TRBV27
TGCAGTGCTAGAGAGTGGACTAGCGGGAGACAACAAGAGACCCAGTACTTC,CSAREWTSGRQQETQYF,TRBJ2-5,few,TRBD2,TRBV20-1
TGTGCCAGCAGCCAATCGGGGACAGCCCGGTTGGATGGCTACACCTTC,CASSQSGTARLDGYTF,TRBJ1-2,many,TRBD1,TRBV3-1
TGTGCCAGCAGTTCGAAGGTGGGCACTGAAGCTTTCTTT,CASSSKVGTEAFF,TRBJ1-1,many,.,TRBV12-3/TRBV12-4
TGTGCCAGCGGGGACACTGATGGATATAATTCACCCCTCCACTTT,CASGDTDGYNSPLHF,TRBJ1-6,few,.,TRBV6-2/TRBV6-3
TGCGCCAGCAGCCAAGATCCCTCATACGTTGGGGGCAGGTACGAGCAGTACTTC,CASSQDPSYVGGRYEQYF,TRBJ2-7,few,.,TRBV4-3
TGCGCCAGCAGCCAGATTATGAGTTCCCCCCCAGATACGCAGTATTTT,CASSQIMSSPPDTQYF,TRBJ2-3,few,.,TRBV4-1
TGTGCCAGCACCCGCGGGAGGGACGAGCAGTACTTC,CASTRGRDEQYF,TRBJ2-7,many,TRBD2,TRBV13
TGCGCCAGCAGCCAAGAGCCAGGGAGCTACGAGCAGTACTTC,CASSQEPGSYEQYF,TRBJ2-7,.,.,TRBV4-1
TGTGCCAGCAGCTGGGGCCACTCAGGCTCCTACGAGCAGTACTTC,CASSWGHSGSYEQYF,TRBJ2-7,many,.,TRBV7-2
TGTGCCAGCAGCCCGCAAACAGGGATGGGCACTGAAGCTTTCTTT,CASSPQTGMGTEAFF,TRBJ1-1,many,.,TRBV7-2
TGCGCCAGCAATACAGAAGGTGGCTACACCTTC,CASNTEGGYTF,TRBJ1-2,many,.,TRBV10-2
TGCGCCAGCAGGTACCAGGGTACCACTGAAGCTTTCTTT,CASRYQGTTEAFF,TRBJ1-1,many,.,TRBV4-1
TGTGCCAGCAGTGGACGGACTGAAAACATTCAGTACTTC,CASSGRTENIQYF,TRBJ2-4,many,.,TRBV12-3/TRBV12-4
TGTGCCTGGAGTGTTGTGACGAACACTGAAGCTTTCTTT,CAWSVVTNTEAFF,TRBJ1-1,many,.,TRBV30
TGTGCCAGCAGTTACGGCCTAGCGGGGAGGCCTCAAGAGACCCAGTACTTC,CASSYGLAGRPQETQYF,TRBJ2-5,.,TRBD2,TRBV6-2/TRBV6-3
TGTGCCAGCGCCTGGGACAGGGACTACGCGCAGTACTTC,CASAWDRDYAQYF,TRBJ2-7,.,TRBD1,TRBV2
TGCAGTGCTAGAGATAGCGCGGGGAACTCCTACGAGCAGTACTTC,CSARDSAGNSYEQYF,TRBJ2-7,many,.,TRBV20-1
TGTGCCTGGAGTCCCCAGGGGGCCCTCACAGATACGCAGTATTTT,CAWSPQGALTDTQYF,TRBJ2-3,.,TRBD1,TRBV30
TGTGCCAGTAGCTCCCCCACGGATGGGGACACTGAAGCTTTCTTT,CASSSPTDGDTEAFF,TRBJ1-1,few,.,TRBV19